The entry below describes one T cell receptor beta chain. Its antigen is as yet unknown. The V and J ends lost 0 bases and 1 base respectively, with 12 bases between them. CDR1 and CDR2 from the germline V gene are SGDLS and YYNGEE. CDR3 size: 16 residues. This was the immunoSEQ version 4 assay in survey mode. Libraries were prepared by immunoSEQ multiplex PCR; TCRdb keeps only in-frame clonotypes and omits some of them. The table includes about 20,000 clones, 50% to 70% detected once. This entry belongs to a study of persistence of HIV-infected CD4 T cells. Cells were stimulated with overlapping HIV-1 Gag 15-mer peptides. CD4+ T cells upregulating both CD40 ligand and CD69 were sorted as responding cells.

This receptor was taken from an adult woman with HIV who was CMV-seropositive. The genes are TRBV9 and TRBJ2-3; D tentatively fits TRBD1 or TRBD2 (5 bases each). Material: CD4+ T cells sorted from PBMCs after roughly 18-hour stimulation, obtained from a patient who received antiretroviral therapy. The DNA of the CDR3 is TGTGCCAGCAGCGTAGCGGGGCTAGCCGGCACAGATACGCAGTATTTT. Translated, it gives CASSVAGLAGTDTQYF.